The present entry profiles one T cell receptor (beta chain) with its context. In the source study's methods: Cell counts per sample came from amplifying reference gene primers. Sequenced by immunoSEQ multiplex PCR; TCRdb stores in-frame clones only, minus some. That table gives V, J and clone size, and the DNA gave D and trimming. The table lists more than 300,000 clones, roughly 91% of them singletons. The entry originates in a study of blood T cell repertoires in COVID-19. Across the study: COVID-19 samples, acute and convalescent, were from the United States, Italy and Spain.

Trimming cost V 0 bases and J 5 bases; bases outside gene matches: 6. The CDR3 spans 15 residues. Germline V CDR1 and CDR2: SGHDT, YYEEEE. Input material: PBMCs or T cells enriched from blood (not recorded which). The rearrangement links TRBV5-6 to TRBJ2-7; TRBD1 matches at 9 bases. This receptor was taken from a woman in her late teens or twenties who had recovered from COVID-19. Here the CDR3 DNA reads TGTGCCAGCAGCTTGGTCGGACAGGGGCATGACGAGCAGTACTTC. Residues: CASSLVGQGHDEQYF.